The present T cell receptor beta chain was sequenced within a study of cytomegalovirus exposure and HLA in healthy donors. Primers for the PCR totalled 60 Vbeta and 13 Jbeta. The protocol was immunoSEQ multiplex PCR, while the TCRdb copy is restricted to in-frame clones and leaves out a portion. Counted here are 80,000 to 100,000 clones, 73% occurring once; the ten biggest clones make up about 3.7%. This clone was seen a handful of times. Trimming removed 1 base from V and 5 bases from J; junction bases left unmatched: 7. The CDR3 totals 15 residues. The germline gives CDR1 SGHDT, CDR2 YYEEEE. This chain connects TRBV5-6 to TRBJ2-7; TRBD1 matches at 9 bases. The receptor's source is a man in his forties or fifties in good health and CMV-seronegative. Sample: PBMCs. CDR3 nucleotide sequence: TGTGCCAGCAGCTTGCCGGGACAGGGCTTCCACGAGCAGTACTTC. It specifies CASSLPGQGFHEQYF.